Below are 25 T cell receptor beta chains sequenced from a single sample in a study of T-cell memory formation after mild COVID-19. Each CDR3 protein gets one entry after TCRdb re-called the 5' RACE reads with MiXCR. The table records about 150,000 distinct CDR3 sequences, 20% to 25% of them present only once. Sequencing was done on a sample of PBMCs or a T cell subset sorted from them (not recorded which). Source of these receptors: an adult woman who had mild COVID-19 (a few samples of this study predate the infection). Cell type and time point are not known.

The V and J genes are TRBV15 and TRBJ1-1; D not resolved. Looked up from germline, CDR1 is LNHNV and CDR2 is YYDKDF (reference sequence). Trimming cost V 0 bases and J 7 bases, with 9 bases left between them. CDR3 length equals 13 residues. The CDR3 DNA reads TGTGCCACCAGCAGAGATAATGAAGTTGAAGCTTTCTTT. It encodes CATSRDNEVEAFF.

This clonotype was counted only a few times. This chain connects TRBV19 to TRBJ2-6; D remains ambiguous. The V gene's germline CDR1 is LNHDA and CDR2 SQIVND (reference sequence). V lost 6 bases and J lost 0, with 0 bases in between. The CDR3 is 12 residues long. CDR3 loop: CASSSGANVLTF. CDR3 sequence (DNA): TGTGCCAGTAGCTCTGGGGCCAACGTCCTGACTTTC.

V and J are TRBV5-6 and TRBJ2-1, with D possibly being TRBD1 or TRBD2 (5 bases each). Deletions cut 4 bases from V and 9 bases from J, with 14 bases between. The CDR3 is 13 residues long. CDR1 is SGHDT, CDR2 YYEEEE, per germline. This chain's CDR3 is CASSLGTAGEQFF. In nucleotides, the CDR3 is TGTGCCAGCAGCCTCGGGACCGCGGGTGAGCAGTTCTTC.

The V gene is TRBV27, the J gene TRBJ2-7; TRBD2 matches 7 bases. The length of the CDR3 is 14 residues. Germline V CDR1 and CDR2: MNHEY, SMNVEV (reference sequence). Unmatched junction bases numbered 8, after V lost 7 bases and J lost 2 bases. CDR3 region: CASKFWGGAYEQYF. CDR3 coding DNA: TGTGCCAGCAAATTCTGGGGGGGTGCCTACGAGCAGTACTTC.

This clonotype was seen repeatedly, ten times or more. This rearrangement joins TRBV7-9 to TRBJ2-7, with 10 nucleotides matching TRBD2. The CDR3 has 14 residues. Germline values: CDR1 SEHNR, CDR2 FQNEAQ (reference sequence). V shed 4 bases and J 4 bases; nucleotides not matched to a gene: 4. Written as DNA, the CDR3 is TGTGCCAGCAGCTCCACTAGCGGGATTTACGAGCAGTACTTC. It encodes CASSSTSGIYEQYF.

This clonotype was observed a handful of times. The V call is TRBV6-2 or TRBV6-3, the J call TRBJ2-7; 7 bases are a match to TRBD2. V lost 7 bases to trimming and J lost 0 bases; unmatched junction nucleotides: 6. Germline V CDR1 and CDR2: MNHEY, SVGEGT. CDR3 length: 14 residues. CDR3 residues: CASTNGTNSYEQYF. As DNA, the CDR3 is TGTGCCAGCACCAACGGGACTAACTCCTACGAGCAGTACTTC.

The rearrangement uses TRBV6-2 or TRBV6-3 and TRBJ1-5; 8 positions agree with TRBD1. CDR3 length: 15 residues. J gave up 7 bases and V 2 bases, and 7 bases lay outside the gene matches. Germline V gene lookup returns CDR1 MNHEY and CDR2 SVGEGT. The CDR3 loop reads CASSYRTGSIQPQHF. Written as DNA, the CDR3 is TGTGCCAGCAGTTACAGGACAGGGTCTATCCAGCCCCAGCATTTT.

CDR3 protein: CASSGQGDQPQHF. In nucleotides, the CDR3 is TGTGCCAGCTCGGGACAGGGGGATCAGCCCCAGCATTTT. The chain joins TRBV6-6 to TRBJ1-5; 11 bases align to TRBD1. V shed 8 bases and J 5 bases; nucleotides not matched to a gene: 2. The germline gives CDR1 MNHNY, CDR2 SVGAGI (reference sequence). This CDR3 region has 13 residues.

The sample holds a few counts of this clonotype. This sequence joins TRBV7-2 and TRBJ2-5, with D tentatively TRBD2 (6 bases). The CDR3 consists of 15 residues. In germline, CDR1 is SGHTA, CDR2 FQGNSA. V lost 8 bases, J lost 3 bases, and 19 bases lay in between. The CDR3 DNA reads as TGTGCCAGCGGAACCGACAGACTAGTGGAAGAGACCCAGTACTTC. It encodes CASGTDRLVEETQYF.

The sample holds a few counts of this clonotype. V and J are TRBV7-9 and TRBJ2-7; TRBD2 agrees at 12 bases. CDR3 size: 14 residues. The J segment lost 1 base and the V segment lost 10 bases, leaving 5 bases of the junction unmatched. Germline CDR1 is SEHNR and CDR2 is FQNEAQ (reference sequence). CDR3 sequence reads: CAIPTSGSSYEQYF. The CDR3 coding sequence is TGTGCCATCCCGACTAGCGGGAGTTCCTACGAGCAGTACTTC.

V is TRBV24-1 and J is TRBJ2-2; D possibly corresponds to TRBD1 (5 bases). Looked up from germline, CDR1 is KGHDR and CDR2 is SFDVKD. The CDR3 has 15 residues. The germline V and J ends were trimmed by 4 bases and 3 bases, with 11 bases remaining between them. CDR3 sequence reads: CATSEHGAYTGELFF. The CDR3, as DNA: TGTGCCACCAGTGAGCATGGGGCCTACACCGGGGAGCTGTTTTTT.

This clonotype was detected only a few times. This rearrangement joins TRBV20-1 to TRBJ1-1; no definite D call. This CDR3 contains 14 residues. Trimming cost V 3 bases and J 1 base, with 12 bases left between them. Per germline, CDR1 DFQATT and CDR2 SNEGSKA (reference sequence). CDR3 residues: CSASRVTENTEAFF. CDR3 sequence (DNA): TGCAGTGCTAGCCGAGTAACGGAGAACACTGAAGCTTTCTTT.

This clonotype was observed a few times. The chain employs TRBV5-1 and TRBJ2-7; tentatively, D is TRBD1 (6 bases). CDR3 length equals 15 residues. V was trimmed by 4 bases and J by 4 bases, leaving 18 bases between them. Looked up from germline, CDR1 is SGHRS and CDR2 is YFSETQ. The CDR3 coding sequence is TGCGCCAGCAGCACCACAGGGTCCTGGGGTTACGAGCAGTACTTC. This gives the protein CASSTTGSWGYEQYF.

The rearrangement joins TRBV12-3 or TRBV12-4 to TRBJ1-1; the D is unclear. The ends were cut back, 3 bases at V and 3 bases at J, with 14 bases in the middle. The CDR3 sequence is 15 residues long. The CDR3 here is CASSLAGLSYTEAFF. CDR3 bases: TGTGCCAGCAGTTTGGCGGGGTTAAGCTACACTGAAGCTTTCTTT.

The table lists this clonotype with a few counts. The V gene is TRBV9, the J gene TRBJ1-2; D not resolved. Germline loops: CDR1 SGDLS, CDR2 YYNGEE. V dropped 4 bases and J dropped 0 bases, with 13 bases sitting between them. The CDR3 is made up of 15 amino acids. The CDR3 sequence is CASSPAGGANYGYTF. As DNA, the CDR3 is TGTGCCAGCAGCCCAGCCGGCGGAGCTAACTATGGCTACACCTTC.

The rearrangement uses TRBV12-3 or TRBV12-4 and TRBJ1-1; 8 bases are shared with TRBD1. Trimming took 5 bases from V and 5 from J; bases not matched to a gene: 7. The CDR3 contains 14 residues. The CDR3 DNA sequence: TGTGCCAGCAGTCCTTACAGGGGGACGACTGAAGCTTTCTTT. Protein: CASSPYRGTTEAFF.

The chain has TRBV7-8 and TRBJ2-2; TRBD1 aligns across 9 bases. Germline V gene sequence: CDR1 SGHVS, CDR2 FQNEAQ. The CDR3 has 17 amino acids. V was pared by 0 bases and J by 4 bases, with 6 bases of the junction left unmatched. In DNA form, the CDR3 reads TGTGCCAGCAGCTTAGCCAAGGGACAGGGAGGCACCGGGGAGCTGTTTTTT. Protein sequence: CASSLAKGQGGTGELFF.

The chain is built from TRBV13 and TRBJ2-5; possible D gene TRBD1, 5 bases. Germline CDR1 PRHDT, CDR2 FYEKMQ (reference sequence). This CDR3 contains 12 residues. Trimming removed 5 bases at V and 5 bases at J, with 9 bases between. CDR3 nucleotides: TGTGCCAGCAGCCCCAAGGGGGAGACCCAGTACTTC. Translating it yields CASSPKGETQYF.

This chain uses TRBV18 with TRBJ2-7; D ambiguous. The germline V gene encodes CDR1 KGHSH and CDR2 LQKENI. The CDR3 sequence is 16 residues long. The ends were cut back, 3 bases at V and 0 bases at J, with 15 bases in the middle. The DNA of the CDR3 is TGTGCCAGCTCACCCACCCCGCAGGAGAGCTCCTACGAGCAGTACTTC. Protein: CASSPTPQESSYEQYF.

The V gene is TRBV4-1, the J gene TRBJ2-2, with D possibly matching TRBD1 (5 bases). The CDR3 is 15 residues long. Trimming took 0 bases from V and 4 from J, leaving 9 bases between them. Germline CDR1 reads MGHRA; CDR2 reads YSYEKL. Here the CDR3 DNA reads TGCGCCAGCAGCCAAGACAGGGAACGCACCGGGGAGCTGTTTTTT. It encodes CASSQDRERTGELFF.

This clonotype was seen only a few times. The chain links TRBV4-1 to TRBJ2-5, with D uncertain. The V end was cut by 5 bases, the J end by 2 bases, with 9 bases between. The germline V gene has CDR1 MGHRA and CDR2 YSYEKL. The CDR3 contains 13 residues. The CDR3 sequence: CASSTVGQETQYF. Written as DNA, the CDR3 is TGCGCCAGCAGCACAGTGGGGCAAGAGACCCAGTACTTC.

This clonotype has just a few counts. This chain links TRBV20-1 with TRBJ2-5, with D perhaps TRBD1 (6 bases). Germline CDR1 is DFQATT and CDR2 is SNEGSKA (reference sequence). This CDR3 spans 19 amino acids. The V and J ends lost 4 bases and 5 bases respectively, with 32 bases between them. This CDR3 is CSATEGTPKVEISLETQYF. The CDR3 coding sequence is TGCAGTGCTACCGAAGGGACACCGAAGGTCGAGATAAGTTTGGAGACCCAGTACTTC.

V is TRBV9 and J is TRBJ1-2, with D maybe TRBD1 (6 bases). Trimming took 0 bases from V and 4 from J, leaving 10 bases between them. Germline V gene data show CDR1 as SGDLS and CDR2 as YYNGEE. This CDR3 has 14 amino acids. The CDR3 nucleotides read TGTGCCAGCAGCGTAGTTGGGGGCACCTATGGCTACACCTTC. Protein sequence: CASSVVGGTYGYTF.

This sequence joins TRBV7-6 and TRBJ1-2; 9 bases match TRBD1. The length of the CDR3 is 15 residues. Trimming cost V 1 base and J 0 bases; bases outside gene matches: 0. Germline V gene data show CDR1 as SGHVS and CDR2 as FNYEAQ. CDR3 loop: CASSLGTGANYGYTF. The CDR3 DNA sequence: TGTGCCAGCAGCTTAGGGACAGGGGCTAACTATGGCTACACCTTC.

This clonotype has a count of ten or more. This sequence joins TRBV4-3 and TRBJ2-7, with TRBD1 matching over 7 bases. Losses at the gene ends were 1 base for V and 0 bases for J; bases not matched to a gene: 3. This CDR3 comprises 15 residues. CDR1 and CDR2 (germline): LGHNA, YSLEER. This CDR3 is CASSQVGDSSYEQYF. The CDR3 nucleotides are TGCGCCAGCAGCCAAGTTGGGGACAGCTCCTACGAGCAGTACTTC.